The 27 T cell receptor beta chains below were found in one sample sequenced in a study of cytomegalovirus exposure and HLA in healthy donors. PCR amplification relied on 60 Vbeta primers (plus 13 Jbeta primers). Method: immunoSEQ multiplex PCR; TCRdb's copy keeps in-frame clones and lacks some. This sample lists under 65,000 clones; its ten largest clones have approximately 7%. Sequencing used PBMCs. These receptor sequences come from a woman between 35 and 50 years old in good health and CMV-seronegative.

The CDR3 nucleotides are TGTGCCAGCAGACCGGGACAGGATTTCCACGAGCAGTACTTC. This encodes CASRPGQDFHEQYF. The V and J genes are TRBV6-1 and TRBJ2-7; 8 bases are a match to TRBD1. Germline CDR1 reads MNHNS; CDR2 reads SASEGT. This CDR3 contains 14 residues. With V trimmed by 6 bases and J by 5 bases, 9 bases remained unmatched.

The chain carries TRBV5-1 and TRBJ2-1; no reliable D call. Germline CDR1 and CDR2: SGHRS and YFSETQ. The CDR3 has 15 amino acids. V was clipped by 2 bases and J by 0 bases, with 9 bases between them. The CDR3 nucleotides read TGCGCCAGCAGCTTAGCGCCCAGCTCCTACAATGAGCAGTTCTTC. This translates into CASSLAPSSYNEQFF.

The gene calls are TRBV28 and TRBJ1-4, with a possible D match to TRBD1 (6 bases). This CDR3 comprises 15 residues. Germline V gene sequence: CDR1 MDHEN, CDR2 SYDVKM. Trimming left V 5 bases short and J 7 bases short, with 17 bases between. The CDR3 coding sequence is TGTGCCAGCAGTCCTCTGGGACACCCAACTGAAAAACTGTTTTTT. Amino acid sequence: CASSPLGHPTEKLFF.

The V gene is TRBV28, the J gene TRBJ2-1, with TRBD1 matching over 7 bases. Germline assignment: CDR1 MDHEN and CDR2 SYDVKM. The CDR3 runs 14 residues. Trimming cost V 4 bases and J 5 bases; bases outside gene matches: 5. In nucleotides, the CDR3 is TGTGCCAGCAGTTCCCCCGGACAGGACAATGAGCAGTTCTTC. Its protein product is CASSSPGQDNEQFF.

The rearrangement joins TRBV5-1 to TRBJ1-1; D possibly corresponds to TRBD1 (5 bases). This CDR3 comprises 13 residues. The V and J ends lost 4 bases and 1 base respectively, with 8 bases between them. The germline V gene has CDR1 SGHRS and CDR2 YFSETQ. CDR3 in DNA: TGCGCCAGCAGCCAGGGCGGGAACACTGAAGCTTTCTTT. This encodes CASSQGGNTEAFF.

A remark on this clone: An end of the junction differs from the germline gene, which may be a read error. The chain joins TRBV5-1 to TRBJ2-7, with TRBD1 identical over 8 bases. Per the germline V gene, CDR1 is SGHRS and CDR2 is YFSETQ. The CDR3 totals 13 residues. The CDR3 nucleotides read TGCGCCAGCAGCCCGGACAGGGACGACGAGCAGTCCTTC. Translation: CASSPDRDDEQSF.

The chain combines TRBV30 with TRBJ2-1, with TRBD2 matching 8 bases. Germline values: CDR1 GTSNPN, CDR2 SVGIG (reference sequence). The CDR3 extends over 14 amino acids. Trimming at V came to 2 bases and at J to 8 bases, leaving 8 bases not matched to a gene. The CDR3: CAWSRGTRADEQFF. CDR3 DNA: TGTGCCTGGAGTCGAGGGACTAGGGCTGATGAGCAGTTCTTC.

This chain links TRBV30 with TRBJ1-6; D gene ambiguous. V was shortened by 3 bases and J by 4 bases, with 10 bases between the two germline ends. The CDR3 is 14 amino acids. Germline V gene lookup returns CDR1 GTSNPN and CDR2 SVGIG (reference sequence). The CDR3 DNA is TGTGCCTGGAGAACGGGAATATATAATTCACCCCTCCACTTT. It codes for CAWRTGIYNSPLHF. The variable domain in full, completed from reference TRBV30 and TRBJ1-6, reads SQTIHQWPATLVQPVGSPLSLECTVEGTSNPNLYWYRQAAGRGLQLLFYSVGIGQISSEVPQNLSASRPQDRQFILSSKKLLLSDSGFYLCAWRTGIYNSPLHFGNGTRLTVT.

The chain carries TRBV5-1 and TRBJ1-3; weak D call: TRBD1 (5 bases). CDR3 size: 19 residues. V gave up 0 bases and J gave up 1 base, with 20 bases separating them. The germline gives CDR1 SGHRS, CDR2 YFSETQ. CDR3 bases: TGCGCCAGCAGCTTGGACGCCCTGGGGGGACGTATATCTGGAAACACCATATATTTT. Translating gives CASSLDALGGRISGNTIYF. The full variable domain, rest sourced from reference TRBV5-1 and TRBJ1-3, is KAGVTQTPRYLIKTRGQQVTLSCSPISGHRSVSWYQQTPGQGLQFLFEYFSETQRNKGNFPGRFSGRQFSNSRSEMNVSTLELGDSALYLCASSLDALGGRISGNTIYFGEGSWLTVV.

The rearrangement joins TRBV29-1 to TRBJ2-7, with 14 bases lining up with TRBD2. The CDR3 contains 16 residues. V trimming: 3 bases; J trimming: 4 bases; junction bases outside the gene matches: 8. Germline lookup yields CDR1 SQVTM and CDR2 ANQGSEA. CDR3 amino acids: CSVDPGLAGGRYEQYF. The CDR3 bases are TGCAGCGTTGACCCCGGACTAGCGGGAGGACGATACGAGCAGTACTTC.

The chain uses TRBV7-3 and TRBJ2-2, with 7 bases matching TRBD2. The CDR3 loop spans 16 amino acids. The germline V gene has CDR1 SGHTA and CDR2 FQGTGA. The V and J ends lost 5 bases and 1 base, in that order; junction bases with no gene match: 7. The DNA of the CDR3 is TGTGCCAGCAGCCCACGATCGGGGGGGAACACCGGGGAGCTGTTTTTT. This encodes CASSPRSGGNTGELFF.

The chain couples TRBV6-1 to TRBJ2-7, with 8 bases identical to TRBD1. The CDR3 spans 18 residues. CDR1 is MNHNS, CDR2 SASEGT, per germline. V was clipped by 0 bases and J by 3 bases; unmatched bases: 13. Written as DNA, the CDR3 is TGTGCCAGCAGTGAAGCTGGGGTTCGGACAGGGCACGACTACGAGCAGTACTTC. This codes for CASSEAGVRTGHDYEQYF.

CDR3 nucleotides: TGTGCCAGCAGCTTAGTTAGCTTGGGGGCGGAGGGCTACACCTTC. It yields the protein CASSLVSLGAEGYTF. V usage is TRBV7-8 and J usage is TRBJ1-2; TRBD1 is a possible D gene (6 bases). Germline CDR1 reads SGHVS; CDR2 reads FQNEAQ. The CDR3 has 15 amino acids. The V end lost 1 base, the J end lost 8 bases, and 17 bases lay between the germline ends.

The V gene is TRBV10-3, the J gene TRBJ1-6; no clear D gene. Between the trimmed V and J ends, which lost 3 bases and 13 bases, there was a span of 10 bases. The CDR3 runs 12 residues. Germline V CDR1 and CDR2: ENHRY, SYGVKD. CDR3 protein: CAISDRGSPLHF. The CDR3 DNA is TGTGCCATCAGTGATCGTGGTAGCCCCCTCCACTTT.

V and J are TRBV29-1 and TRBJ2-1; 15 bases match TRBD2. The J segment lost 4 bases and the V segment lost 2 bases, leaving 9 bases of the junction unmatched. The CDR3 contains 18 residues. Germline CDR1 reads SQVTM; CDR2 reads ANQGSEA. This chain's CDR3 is CSVETRTSGGALYNEQFF. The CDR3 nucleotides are TGCAGCGTTGAAACTAGGACTAGCGGGGGGGCGCTTTACAATGAGCAGTTCTTC.

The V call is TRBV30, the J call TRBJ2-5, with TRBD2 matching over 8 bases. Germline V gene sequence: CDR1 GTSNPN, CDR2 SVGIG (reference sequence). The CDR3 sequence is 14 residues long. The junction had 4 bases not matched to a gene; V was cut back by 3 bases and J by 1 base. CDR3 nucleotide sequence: TGTGCCTGGAGGAGCGGGGGTAGCCAAGAGACCCAGTACTTC. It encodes CAWRSGGSQETQYF. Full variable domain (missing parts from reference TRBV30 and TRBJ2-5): SQTIHQWPATLVQPVGSPLSLECTVEGTSNPNLYWYRQAAGRGLQLLFYSVGIGQISSEVPQNLSASRPQDRQFILSSKKLLLSDSGFYLCAWRSGGSQETQYFGPGTRLLVL.

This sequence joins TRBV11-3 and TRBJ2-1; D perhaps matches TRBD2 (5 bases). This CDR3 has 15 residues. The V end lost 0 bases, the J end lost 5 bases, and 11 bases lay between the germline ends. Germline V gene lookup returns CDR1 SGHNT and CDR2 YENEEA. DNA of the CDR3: TGTGCCAGCAGCTTAGAAGCGGCGGATAACAATGAGCAGTTCTTC. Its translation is CASSLEAADNNEQFF.

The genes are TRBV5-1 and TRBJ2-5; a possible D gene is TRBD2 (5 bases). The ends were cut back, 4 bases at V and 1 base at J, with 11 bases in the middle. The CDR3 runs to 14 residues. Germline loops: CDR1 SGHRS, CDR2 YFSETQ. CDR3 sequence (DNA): TGCGCCAGCAGCCTAACGGGGTTCCAAGAGACCCAGTACTTC. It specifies CASSLTGFQETQYF.

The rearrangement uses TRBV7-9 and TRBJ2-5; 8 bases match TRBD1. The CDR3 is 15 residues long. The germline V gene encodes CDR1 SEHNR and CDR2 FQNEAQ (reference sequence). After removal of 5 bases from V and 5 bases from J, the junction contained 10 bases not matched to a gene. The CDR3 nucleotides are TGTGCCAGCAGCCAACTGCAGGGGGCCGGGGAGACCCAGTACTTC. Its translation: CASSQLQGAGETQYF.

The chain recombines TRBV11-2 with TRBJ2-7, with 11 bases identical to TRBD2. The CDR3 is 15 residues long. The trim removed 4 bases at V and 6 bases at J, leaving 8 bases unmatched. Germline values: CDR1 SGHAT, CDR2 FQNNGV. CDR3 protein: CASSSLAGAYREQYF. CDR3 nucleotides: TGTGCCAGCAGCTCACTAGCGGGGGCCTACCGCGAGCAGTACTTC.

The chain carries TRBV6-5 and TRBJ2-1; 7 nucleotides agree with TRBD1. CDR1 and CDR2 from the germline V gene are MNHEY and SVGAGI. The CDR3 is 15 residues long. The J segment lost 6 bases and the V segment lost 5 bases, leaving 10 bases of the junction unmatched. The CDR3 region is CASSPIRDSLNEQFF. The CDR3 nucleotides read TGTGCCAGCAGTCCAATACGGGACAGCCTCAATGAGCAGTTCTTC.

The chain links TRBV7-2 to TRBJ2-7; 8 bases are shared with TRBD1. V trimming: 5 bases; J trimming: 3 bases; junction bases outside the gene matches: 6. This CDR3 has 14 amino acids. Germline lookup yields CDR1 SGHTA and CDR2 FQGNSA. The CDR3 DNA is TGTGCCAGCAGCCGGACAGGGAGGAGCTACGAGCAGTACTTC. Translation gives CASSRTGRSYEQYF.

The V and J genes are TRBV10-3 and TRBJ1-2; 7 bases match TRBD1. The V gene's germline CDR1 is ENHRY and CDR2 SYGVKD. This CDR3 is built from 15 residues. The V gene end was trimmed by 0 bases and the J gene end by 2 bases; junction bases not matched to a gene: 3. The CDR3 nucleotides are TGTGCCATCAGTGAGTCCGGACAGGCAAACTATGGCTACACCTTC. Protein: CAISESGQANYGYTF.

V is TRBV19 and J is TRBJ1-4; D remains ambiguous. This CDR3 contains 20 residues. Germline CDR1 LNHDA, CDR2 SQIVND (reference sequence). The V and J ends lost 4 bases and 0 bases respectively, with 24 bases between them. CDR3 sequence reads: CASSSPVGAAASATNEKLFF. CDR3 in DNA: TGTGCCAGTAGTAGCCCAGTTGGTGCTGCGGCCAGTGCAACTAATGAAAAACTGTTTTTT.

This CDR3 is CASTLRGGARGYTF. CDR3 in DNA: TGTGCCAGCACCTTGAGAGGGGGGGCACGGGGCTACACCTTC. The rearrangement links TRBV6-1 to TRBJ1-2; a possible D gene is TRBD1 (6 bases). Germline CDR1 is MNHNS and CDR2 is SASEGT. The CDR3 spans 14 residues. V was cut by 7 bases and J by 8 bases, with 20 bases left in between.

The CDR3 protein is CSVSSGSLETQYF. CDR3 in DNA: TGCAGCGTTTCCAGCGGGAGCTTAGAGACCCAGTACTTC. The rearrangement uses TRBV29-1 and TRBJ2-5; 8 nucleotides agree with TRBD2. V shed 5 bases and J 4 bases; nucleotides not matched to a gene: 6. The germline gives CDR1 SQVTM, CDR2 ANQGSEA. The CDR3 sequence is 13 residues long.

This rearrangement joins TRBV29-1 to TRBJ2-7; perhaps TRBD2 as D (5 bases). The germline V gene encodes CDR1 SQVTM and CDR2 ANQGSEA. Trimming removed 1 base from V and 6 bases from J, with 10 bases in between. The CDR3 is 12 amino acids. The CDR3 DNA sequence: TGCAGCGTTGAAGGGCTCGGAGGCGAGCAGTACTTC. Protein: CSVEGLGGEQYF.